The rows below give T cell receptor beta chains drawn from one sample of a study of graft-versus-host responses after intestinal transplantation. These receptors' targets are unknown. Generated by immunoSEQ multiplex PCR, the TCRdb table keeps only in-frame clones and is missing some. The sample shows 95,000 to 130,000 clones, approximately 90% of them seen only once. The source material was unstimulated CD4+ T cells sorted from spleen or lymph node cells, sampled before intestinal transplant. These receptors were taken from a human donor who received an intestinal transplant. CDR3s include the opening cysteine and the closing phenylalanine or tryptophan. The order of the fields is V gene, J gene, D gene, clone size, CDR3 protein, CDR3 DNA. A D gene is named only where the DNA matches it firmly. Expanded clones get a size class; other rows say once, few or many, or leave the size out.

>TRBV5-8|TRBJ1-3|-|-
CASSLLRGRLGNTIYF
TGTGCCAGCAGCTTGTTACGGGGGAGGCTTGGAAACACCATATATTTT
>TRBV5-8|TRBJ1-4|TRBD1|-
CASSLGQGNEKLFF
TGTGCCAGCAGCTTGGGACAGGGGAATGAAAAACTGTTTTTT
>TRBV19|TRBJ1-2|TRBD1|-
CASSTLLGQGGYGYTF
TGTGCCAGTAGTACCCTTTTGGGACAGGGGGGCTATGGCTACACCTTC
>TRBV19|TRBJ1-1|-|-
CASSLYAGTVMNTEAFF
TGTGCCAGTAGTCTTTACGCGGGAACGGTCATGAACACTGAAGCTTTCTTT
>TRBV6-1|TRBJ2-7|-|-
CASSDRGGEQYF
TGTGCCAGCAGTGATAGGGGTGGCGAGCAGTACTTC
>TRBV27|TRBJ2-5|-|-
CASSLSGWENLQETQYF
TGTGCCAGCAGTTTATCGGGCTGGGAGAATCTTCAAGAGACCCAGTACTTC
>TRBV5-4|TRBJ1-4|-|-
CASSKGSHSGRPDLVEKLFF
TGTGCCAGCAGCAAGGGATCGCACTCCGGGAGACCTGACCTAGTTGAAAAACTGTTTTTT
>TRBV19|TRBJ1-5|-|-
CASKRNLGERGNQPQHF
TGTGCCAGTAAAAGGAACCTTGGGGAGAGGGGCAATCAGCCCCAGCATTTT
>TRBV7-7|TRBJ2-1|TRBD2|once
CASSLEASGRYNEQFF
TGTGCCAGCAGCTTAGAGGCTAGCGGCAGATACAATGAGCAGTTCTTC
>TRBV10-3|TRBJ2-7|TRBD1|few
CAISDPGQGARDEQYF
TGTGCCATCAGTGACCCCGGACAGGGGGCGCGAGATGAGCAGTACTTC
>TRBV7-9|TRBJ1-1|TRBD1|-
CASRNGDREAFF
TGTGCCAGCAGGAATGGGGACAGGGAAGCTTTCTTT
>TRBV4-1|TRBJ2-7|TRBD1|-
CASSQAWTGTYEQYF
TGCGCCAGCAGCCAAGCTTGGACAGGAACCTACGAGCAGTACTTC
>TRBV9|TRBJ2-7|-|-
CASSGYPIPGEQYF
TGTGCCAGCAGCGGATACCCTATTCCGGGCGAGCAGTACTTC
>TRBV15|TRBJ1-6|-|-
CATSRDRVRSPLHF
TGTGCCACCAGCAGAGACAGGGTTCGCTCACCCCTCCACTTT
>TRBV5-1|TRBJ1-2|-|-
CASSLEAGVYGYTF
TGCGCCAGCAGCTTGGAGGCAGGGGTCTATGGCTACACCTTC
>TRBV29-1|TRBJ1-1|TRBD1|-
CSVEVTGGYTEAFF
TGCAGCGTTGAAGTGACAGGGGGCTACACTGAAGCTTTCTTT
>TRBV9|TRBJ2-7|-|-
CASSVGVGGTSYEQYF
TGTGCCAGCAGCGTAGGAGTGGGAGGAACTTCCTACGAGCAGTACTTC
>TRBV11-2|TRBJ2-4|-|once
CASSLLRQPSLLAKNIQYF
TGTGCCAGCAGCTTATTGAGACAGCCCAGCCTCTTAGCCAAAAACATTCAGTACTTC
>TRBV19|TRBJ1-2|TRBD1|-
CASSTPGQGYLNYGYTF
TGTGCCAGTAGTACACCGGGACAGGGGTATCTTAACTATGGCTACACCTTC
>TRBV18|TRBJ1-1|TRBD1|-
CASSPLQGVRETEAFF
TGTGCCAGCTCACCACTACAGGGGGTCAGGGAAACTGAAGCTTTCTTT
>TRBV7-2|TRBJ1-1|-|-
CASSHDYIYAPEAFF
TGTGCCAGCAGCCACGATTACATATATGCCCCCGAAGCTTTCTTT
>TRBV11-2|TRBJ2-7|-|-
CASSSRVSVGYEQYF
TGTGCCAGCAGCTCCCGGGTTAGCGTGGGGTACGAGCAGTACTTC
>TRBV11-2|TRBJ1-5|-|-
CASSPRGGNQPQHF
TGTGCCAGCAGCCCCAGGGGAGGCAATCAGCCCCAGCATTTT
>TRBV6-1|TRBJ1-1|-|-
CASSADRTQRAFF
TGTGCCAGCAGTGCAGACAGGACACAAAGAGCTTTCTTT
>TRBV6-6|TRBJ2-5|-|-
CASSNRVRRSQETQYF
TGTGCCAGCAGTAACAGGGTCCGACGTTCTCAAGAGACCCAGTACTTC
>TRBV27|TRBJ1-2|-|-
CASSLSTRGTDGYTF
TGTGCCAGCAGTTTATCGACCCGGGGGACGGATGGCTACACCTTC
>TRBV2|TRBJ1-5|TRBD1|once
CASSGWTGTGNQPQHF
TGTGCCAGCTCAGGATGGACAGGGACTGGCAATCAGCCCCAGCATTTT
>TRBV4-1|TRBJ2-2|-|once
CASSPLGQATGELFF
TGCGCCAGCAGCCCTCTGGGTCAGGCGACCGGGGAGCTGTTTTTT
>TRBV7-2|TRBJ2-2|-|once
CASSLYSANTGELFF
TGTGCCAGCAGCTTATATTCAGCGAACACCGGGGAGCTGTTTTTT
>TRBV25-1|TRBJ2-2|-|few
CSQGNTGELFF
TGTTCACAGGGGAACACCGGGGAGCTGTTTTTT
>TRBV5-1|TRBJ2-1|-|-
CASSLEAVASYNEQFF
TGCGCCAGCAGCTTAGAAGCGGTCGCCTCCTACAATGAGCAGTTCTTC
>TRBV5-6|TRBJ2-5|TRBD2|-
CASSFGRGQETQYF
TGTGCCAGCAGCTTCGGGCGGGGGCAAGAGACCCAGTACTTC
>TRBV2|TRBJ2-3|-|once
CASSEVGVTSTDTQYF
TGTGCCAGCAGTGAAGTCGGGGTTACTAGCACAGATACGCAGTATTTT
>TRBV30|TRBJ1-1|-|-
CAWRLRQDTEAFF
TGTGCCTGGAGACTTCGACAGGACACTGAAGCTTTCTTT
>TRBV5-1|TRBJ2-2|TRBD2|-
CASSLTSGIGGELFF
TGCGCCAGCAGCCTGACTAGCGGGATTGGCGGGGAGCTGTTTTTT
>TRBV7-6|TRBJ2-1|-|-
CASSLYHERAHEQFF
TGTGCCAGCAGCTTATATCACGAGCGGGCGCATGAGCAGTTCTTC
>TRBV6-5|TRBJ1-3|-|-
CASRRDIGNTIYF
TGTGCCAGCAGAAGGGACATCGGAAACACCATATATTTT
>TRBV30|TRBJ1-1|-|-
CAWSVEGDTEAFF
TGTGCCTGGAGTGTCGAGGGAGACACTGAAGCTTTCTTT
>TRBV2|TRBJ1-2|TRBD1|-
CASSKQGAEYGYTF
TGTGCCAGCAGTAAACAGGGGGCCGAGTATGGCTACACCTTC
>TRBV6-1|TRBJ1-3|-|-
CASIPPGGAGNTIYF
TGTGCCAGCATCCCCCCTGGAGGGGCTGGAAACACCATATATTTT
>TRBV29-1|TRBJ1-1|-|-
CSVEGGGTEAFF
TGCAGCGTTGAGGGGGGAGGCACTGAAGCTTTCTTT
>TRBV28|TRBJ1-2|TRBD1|-
CASYSRDRLYGYTF
TGTGCCAGCTATTCCAGGGACAGACTATATGGCTACACCTTC
>TRBV5-4|TRBJ2-5|TRBD2|-
CASSPWETSRETQYF
TGTGCCAGCAGCCCGTGGGAGACTAGCCGGGAGACCCAGTACTTC